This T cell receptor beta chain was profiled in a study of cytomegalovirus exposure and HLA in healthy donors listed by TCRdb under 2017. Broadly, across the study: In an earlier analysis of fewer than 750 of the donors, 276 Gb of sequence data and 100 million or so unique TCR beta sequences from about 179 million T cells were reported. To predict cytomegalovirus infection status, the study brought together high-throughput TCR immunosequencing, statistical association of individual TCRs with disease status, and machine learning. Class I and class II HLA loci were covered by the typing at four-digit resolution. Using immunosequencing, the study profiled T cell repertoires from about 610 subjects and related those repertoires to cytomegalovirus serostatus. Typing coverage differed by locus: A, B, C, DRB1 and DQB1 were typed in about 620-630 donors, DQA1 in roughly 510, DPA1 in approximately 610, and DPB1 in 472. A later analysis re-examined previously published TCR beta repertoires from just over 650 donors and added high-resolution HLA genotyping to investigate patterns of TCR occurrence. Across 300 to 500 genotyped donors of the cohort, an average of about 250,000 unique TCR beta nucleotide sequences per donor were sequenced, and approximately 19% of those sequences were non-productive. All discovery cohort repertoires had been generated using a single sequencing platform. The study aimed to test whether cataloging public T cell receptors could reveal signatures of past pathogen exposure. In a later genetic analysis, genome-wide SNP genotypes for about three fifths of the 666 donors were used, and that subset was treated as a discovery cohort. Four to six DR-DQ haplotypes were handled as single units for association and clustering because linkage in the cohort was strong. Alongside the repertoire data, information on donor age, sex, ethnicity and CMV serostatus was compiled. About 280 gigabases of sequencing data and roughly 80 million unique TCR sequences made up an early release that covered around 640 HLA-typed donors. A separate validation cohort of approximately 120 different subjects was used in addition to the roughly 640-subject first cohort. An earlier analysis of 587 of the donors used high-throughput TCR beta sequencing to judge whether each TCR beta V gene segment behaved as functional or pseudogenic. Rather than drawing on any new phenotypic data, the later analysis identified candidate immune exposures from TCR beta sequences and the way those sequences occurred across donors. The genetic ancestry cluster associated with self-reported Caucasian donors included 65% to 90% of the 398 genotyped donors.

CDR1 and CDR2 (SGHTA, FQGNSA) derive from the germline V gene. The germline V and J ends show losses of 5 bases and 12 bases respectively, and no gene match explains 9 bases of the junction. Its CDR3 holds 14 amino acids, cysteine through phenylalanine. Of all the DNA, just the CDR3 is kept, 42 bases in frame from base 1. Remarks on this clone: Its specific antigen is unknown. Base qualities are missing; no much larger clone stands one base away.

What the authors observed across the whole study: Most TCR sequences were seen in very few donors, while some public TCRs were found in many individuals. The cohort was sequenced for TCR beta chains only, and without alpha or paired-chain data the features that could be detected were limited. In a later genetic analysis, fewer N-insertions in productive TCRs were reported among donors in an Asian-associated ancestry cluster than the approximately 710-donor mean. The classifier was reported to diagnose cytomegalovirus status with high specificity and sensitivity in both the original cohort and the validation cohort. An association between a missense DCLRE1C variant and V-gene and J-gene trimming of TCR beta chains was found in a later genetic analysis and replicated in an independent cohort. According to the authors, the approach could potentially be generalized to other disease states and immunological phenotypes. According to a later analysis, parvovirus B19, influenza, CMV and Epstein-Barr virus appeared linked to several top co-occurrence clusters. A cluster of highly shared sequence variants was judged likely to represent a technical artifact of the sequencing pipeline. In a later analysis, some 17,000 TCR beta sequences were associated with specific HLA alleles at a false discovery rate of 0.05. Because counts were too low, some 17 rarely observed V segments, including chromosome 9 orphons, were excluded from the earlier analysis of several hundred of the donors. Strong co-occurrence of HLA alleles, especially DR and DQ, made assigning TCR associations to individual alleles difficult. According to a later analysis, most CMV-associated TCR beta chains appeared to be HLA-restricted, and the HLA associations seemed to be driven largely by CMV exposure. For the cohort, immune exposure information was limited to CMV serostatus. Roughly uniform sequencing depth across donors was assumed in presence/absence analyses, although this assumption may not hold. Three of the identified cytomegalovirus-associated TCR beta chains were confirmed in vitro to be specific for cytomegalovirus antigens. Correlated functional status among segregating V segments might reflect linkage disequilibrium, but an unknown experimental factor could not be ruled out. A further reported finding was that TCR beta sequences accurately predicted the HLA-A and HLA-B alleles for most subjects in the first cohort. HLA typing was unavailable for some donors at each locus, so association tests used only the typed subset. In a later analysis, the rate of TCR association differed among HLA loci, with DRB1 alleles having the most associated TCRs and HLA-C alleles having the fewest. The study gave a list of 150 to 200 TCR beta chains associated with cytomegalovirus. A later analysis found that HLA-associated TCR beta chains were more clonally expanded and had lower generation probabilities than equally common non-associated chains. An earlier analysis of some 590 of the donors showed that most TCR beta V segments appeared in productive rearrangements either about 87% or about 30% of the time, which broadly matched IMGT annotations. Because the 87-base-pair reads could not distinguish some IMGT-functional V segments, including TRBV6-2 and TRBV6-3, those segments were excluded.

Libraries came from the immunoSEQ multiplex PCR assay. The multiplex PCR relied on a mix of 60 forward primers for TCR Vbeta segments and 13 reverse primers for TCR Jbeta segments. A multiplex PCR assay on genomic DNA amplified the CDR3 region of rearranged TCR beta genes. The amplified TCR beta libraries were sequenced on the Illumina HiSeq System as 87-base-pair reads. In the source study's methods: A later analysis counted approximately 84 million unique TCR beta chains across the 700 or so repertoires, and around 12 million of these chains were shared by at least two donors. Raw reads were error-corrected and collapsed into unique sequences with a nearest-neighbor algorithm that merged closely related sequences to remove PCR and sequencing errors. V, D and J gene segments were assigned by aligning CDR3 sequences to IMGT reference sequences. For a sequence to be retained, a match of at least six nucleotides was required to both a V gene segment and a J gene segment. Rearrangements were called productive when the CDR3 lacked stop codons and stayed in frame with V and J; all others were non-productive. Following IMGT convention, CDR3 was defined as the stretch from the second conserved V-encoded cysteine up to the conserved J-encoded phenylalanine. In an earlier analysis of approximately 500 of the donors, sequences lacking an unambiguous match to a single V gene segment were excluded. In an earlier analysis of 587 of the donors, V segments were called functional above 56.7% productive rearrangements and were called segregating when the between-donor standard deviation exceeded 5%. A statistical classification framework was built for diagnosing cytomegalovirus status from the catalog of TCR beta chain sequences. In a later analysis, V and J genes were assigned by comparing TCR nucleotide sequences against IMGT/GENE-DB human TR gene sequences. Using the TCRdist pipeline, a later analysis assigned CDR3 sequences along with most-parsimonious VDJ recombination scenarios. In a later analysis, each TCR beta chain was defined by its CDR3 amino acid sequence together with its V-gene family, and reads lacking a unique V-gene family were excluded. A later analysis removed 550 to 650 highly shared, low-generation-probability nucleotide sequences to deal with suspected cross-contamination and a sequencing artifact. For each public chain, a later analysis derived a clonal expansion index from normalized ranks of inferred template counts within each repertoire. Generation probabilities in a later analysis came from a VDJ recombination model fitted to out-of-frame rearrangements, and those results were checked against IGoR. Hypergeometric tests were used in a later analysis to score TCR-TCR, TCR-HLA and TCR-CMV co-occurrence, with a repertoire-size bias correction applied to the TCR pairs. False discovery rates were estimated in a later analysis by permuting HLA or CMV assignments 20 times. In a later analysis, co-occurring TCRs were grouped using DBSCAN, with TCRdist sequence similarity added in when clustering inside HLA-allele-positive subsets. For co-occurrence clustering, repertoires with fewer than 30,000 or more than 120,000 public chains were excluded, along with five repertoires with anomalous nucleotide sharing. TCRdb retrieved this table from immuneACCESS and kept in-frame rearrangements only. Not all clones are present; in checked studies, unresolved V genes account for under half, and no reason is known for the remainder. V, J and clone size reflect that table, while D and trimming were determined from the DNA. Across this sample there are 150,000 to 200,000 clones, with less than 80% seen only once. The leading ten clones occupy 0.6% to 0.95% of the sample.

The cohort consisted of 600 to 700 healthy bone marrow donors. Cohort members were all nominally healthy when sampled, although unrecorded immune exposures were likely present. The donor tested CMV seronegative, placing the donor among the 350 to 400 seronegative members of the cohort. A peripheral blood sample was provided by each donor, and peripheral blood mononuclear cells were used for TCR beta sequencing. The Qiagen DNeasy Blood Extraction Kit was used to extract genomic DNA from the blood cell samples. This sequence was found in a female donor in good health and CMV-seronegative. This chain joins TRBV7-2 to TRBJ2-1; the junction holds 11 bases that match TRBD2. Sequencing was performed on PBMCs. The DNA sequence is as follows: TGTGCCAGCAGCACTAGCGGGGGCCTACGGGGGCAGTTCTTC. It translates as CASSTSGGLRGQFF.